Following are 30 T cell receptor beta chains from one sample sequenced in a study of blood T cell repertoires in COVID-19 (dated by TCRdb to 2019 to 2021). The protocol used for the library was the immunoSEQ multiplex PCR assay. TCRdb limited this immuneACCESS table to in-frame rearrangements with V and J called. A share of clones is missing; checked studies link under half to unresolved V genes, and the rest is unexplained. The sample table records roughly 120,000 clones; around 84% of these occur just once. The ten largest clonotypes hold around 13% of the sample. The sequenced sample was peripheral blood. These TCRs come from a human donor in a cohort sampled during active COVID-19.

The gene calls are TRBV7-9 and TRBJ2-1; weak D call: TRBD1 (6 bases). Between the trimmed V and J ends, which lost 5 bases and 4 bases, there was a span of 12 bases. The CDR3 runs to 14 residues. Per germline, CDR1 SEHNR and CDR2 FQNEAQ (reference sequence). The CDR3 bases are TGTGCCAGCAGCCCCCACGACAGGTACAATGAGCAGTTCTTC. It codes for CASSPHDRYNEQFF.

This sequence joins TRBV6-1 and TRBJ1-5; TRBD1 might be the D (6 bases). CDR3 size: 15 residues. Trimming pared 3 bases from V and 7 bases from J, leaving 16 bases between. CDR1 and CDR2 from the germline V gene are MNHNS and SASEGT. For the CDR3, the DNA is TGTGCCAGCAGTGAGATAACAGGGTTGAAACAGCCCCAGCATTTT. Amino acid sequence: CASSEITGLKQPQHF.

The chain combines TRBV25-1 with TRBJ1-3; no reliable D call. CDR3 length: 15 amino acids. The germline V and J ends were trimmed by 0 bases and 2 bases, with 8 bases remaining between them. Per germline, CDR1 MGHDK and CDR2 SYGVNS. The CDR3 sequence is CASSEYRTPGNTIYF. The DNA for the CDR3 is TGTGCCAGCAGTGAATATCGAACTCCTGGAAACACCATATATTTT.

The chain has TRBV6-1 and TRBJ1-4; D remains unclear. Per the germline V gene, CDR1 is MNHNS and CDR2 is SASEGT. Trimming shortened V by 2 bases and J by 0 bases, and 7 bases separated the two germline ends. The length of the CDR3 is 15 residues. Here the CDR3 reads CASSEQEATNEKLFF. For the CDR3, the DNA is TGTGCCAGCAGTGAACAGGAAGCAACTAATGAAAAACTGTTTTTT.

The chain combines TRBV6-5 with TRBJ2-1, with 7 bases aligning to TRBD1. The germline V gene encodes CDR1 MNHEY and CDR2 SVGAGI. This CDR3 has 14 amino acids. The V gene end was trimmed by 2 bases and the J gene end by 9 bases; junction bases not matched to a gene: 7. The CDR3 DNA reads TGTGCCAGCAGTTACACACACCGGGACAGTGAGCAGTTCTTC. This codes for CASSYTHRDSEQFF.

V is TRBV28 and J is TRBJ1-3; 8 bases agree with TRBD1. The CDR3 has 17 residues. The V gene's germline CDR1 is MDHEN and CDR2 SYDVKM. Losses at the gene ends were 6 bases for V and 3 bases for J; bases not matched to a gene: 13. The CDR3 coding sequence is TGTGCCAGCAGCCCTTATTGGACAGGGAGGCTTGGAAACACCATATATTTT. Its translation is CASSPYWTGRLGNTIYF.

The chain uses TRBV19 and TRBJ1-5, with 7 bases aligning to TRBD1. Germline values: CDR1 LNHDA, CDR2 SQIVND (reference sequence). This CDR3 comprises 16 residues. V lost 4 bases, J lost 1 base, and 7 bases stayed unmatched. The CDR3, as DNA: TGTGCCAGTAGTACTCGAACAGGGGCGAGCAATCAGCCCCAGCATTTT. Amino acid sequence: CASSTRTGASNQPQHF.

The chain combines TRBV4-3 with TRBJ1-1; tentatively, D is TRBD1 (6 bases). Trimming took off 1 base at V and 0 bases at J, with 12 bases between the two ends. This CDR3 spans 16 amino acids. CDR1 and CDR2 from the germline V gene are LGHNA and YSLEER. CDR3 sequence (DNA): TGCGCCAGCAGCCAAGGGGACACCTACATGAACACTGAAGCTTTCTTT. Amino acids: CASSQGDTYMNTEAFF.

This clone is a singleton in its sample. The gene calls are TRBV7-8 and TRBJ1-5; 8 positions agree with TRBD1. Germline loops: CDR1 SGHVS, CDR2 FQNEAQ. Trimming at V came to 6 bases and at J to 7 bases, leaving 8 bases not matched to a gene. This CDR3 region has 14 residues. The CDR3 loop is CASRPRGPEQPQHF. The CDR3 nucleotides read TGTGCCAGCAGACCCAGGGGGCCGGAACAGCCCCAGCATTTT.

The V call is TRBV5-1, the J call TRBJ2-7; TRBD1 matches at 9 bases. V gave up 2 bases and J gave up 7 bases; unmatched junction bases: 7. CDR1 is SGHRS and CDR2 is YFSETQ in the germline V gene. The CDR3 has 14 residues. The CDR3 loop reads CASSFGQGSGEQYF. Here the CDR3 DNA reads TGCGCCAGCAGCTTTGGACAGGGGTCGGGGGAGCAGTACTTC.

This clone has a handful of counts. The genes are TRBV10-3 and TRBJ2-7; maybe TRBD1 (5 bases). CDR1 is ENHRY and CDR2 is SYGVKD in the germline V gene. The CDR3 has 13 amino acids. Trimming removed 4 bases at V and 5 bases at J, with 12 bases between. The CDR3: CAISVGRADEQYF. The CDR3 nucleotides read TGTGCCATCAGTGTCGGCAGGGCAGACGAGCAGTACTTC.

For the CDR3, the DNA is TGTGCCAGCAGTGTGGCGGGACAGGCTGGTGAAAAACTGTTTTTT. Protein: CASSVAGQAGEKLFF. The J gene is TRBJ1-4, the V gene TRBV25-1; 8 bases line up with TRBD1. The germline CDR1 and CDR2 sequences are MGHDK and SYGVNS. V lost 4 bases to trimming and J lost 7 bases; unmatched junction nucleotides: 8. The CDR3 is 15 residues long.

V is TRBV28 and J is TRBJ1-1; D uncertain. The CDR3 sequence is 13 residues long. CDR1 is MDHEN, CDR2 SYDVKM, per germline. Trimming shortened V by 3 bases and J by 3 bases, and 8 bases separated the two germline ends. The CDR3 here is CASSLYSYTEAFF. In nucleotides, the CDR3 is TGTGCCAGCAGTTTGTACAGTTACACTGAAGCTTTCTTT.

The CDR3 here is CASSPKGPAGDTQYF. As DNA, the CDR3 is TGCGCCAGCAGCCCCAAGGGCCCTGCGGGGGATACGCAGTATTTT. The chain joins TRBV4-3 to TRBJ2-3; tentatively, D is TRBD2 (6 bases). Per the germline V gene, CDR1 is LGHNA and CDR2 is YSLEER. V gave up 4 bases and J gave up 6 bases, with 17 bases separating them. The CDR3 spans 15 residues.

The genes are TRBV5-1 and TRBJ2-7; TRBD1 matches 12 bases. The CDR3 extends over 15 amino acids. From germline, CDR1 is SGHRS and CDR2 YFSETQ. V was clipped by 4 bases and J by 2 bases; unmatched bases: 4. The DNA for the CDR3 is TGCGCCAGCAGCGAGGGACAGGGGGCTGCCTACGAGCAGTACTTC. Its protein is CASSEGQGAAYEQYF. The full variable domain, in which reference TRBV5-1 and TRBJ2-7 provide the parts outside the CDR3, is KAGVTQTPRYLIKTRGQQVTLSCSPISGHRSVSWYQQTPGQGLQFLFEYFSETQRNKGNFPGRFSGRQFSNSRSEMNVSTLELGDSALYLCASSEGQGAAYEQYFGPGTRLTVT.

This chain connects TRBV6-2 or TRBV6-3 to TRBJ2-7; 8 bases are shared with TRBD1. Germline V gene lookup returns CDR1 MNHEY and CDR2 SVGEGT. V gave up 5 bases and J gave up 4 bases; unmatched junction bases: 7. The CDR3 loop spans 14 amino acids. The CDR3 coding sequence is TGTGCCAGCAGTGTTGGGACAGGAGTTTACGAGCAGTACTTC. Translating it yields CASSVGTGVYEQYF.

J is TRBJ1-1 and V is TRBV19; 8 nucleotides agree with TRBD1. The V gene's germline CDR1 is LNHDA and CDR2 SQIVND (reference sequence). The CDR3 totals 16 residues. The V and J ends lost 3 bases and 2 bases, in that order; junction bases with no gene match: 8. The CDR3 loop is CASSIRTGPPNTEAFF. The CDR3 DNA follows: TGTGCCAGTAGTATTCGGACAGGGCCTCCTAACACTGAAGCTTTCTTT.

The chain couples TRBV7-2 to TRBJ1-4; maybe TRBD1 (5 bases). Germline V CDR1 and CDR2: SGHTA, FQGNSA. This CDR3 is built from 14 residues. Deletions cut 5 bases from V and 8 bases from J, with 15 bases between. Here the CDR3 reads CASSPRVGGEKLFF. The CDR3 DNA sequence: TGTGCCAGCAGCCCCAGGGTCGGGGGAGAAAAACTGTTTTTT.

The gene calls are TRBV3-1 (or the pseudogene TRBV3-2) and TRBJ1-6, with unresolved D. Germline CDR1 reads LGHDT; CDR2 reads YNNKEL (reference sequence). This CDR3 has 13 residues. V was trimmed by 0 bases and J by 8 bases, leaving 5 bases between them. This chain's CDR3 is CASSQDGYSPLHF. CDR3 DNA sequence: TGTGCCAGCAGCCAAGATGGCTATTCACCCCTCCACTTT.

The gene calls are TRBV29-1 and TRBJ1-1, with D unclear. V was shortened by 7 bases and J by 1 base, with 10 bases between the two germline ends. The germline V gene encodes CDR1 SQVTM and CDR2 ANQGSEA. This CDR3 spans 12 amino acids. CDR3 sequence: CSAGGGNTEAFF. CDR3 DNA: TGCAGCGCTGGAGGCGGGAACACTGAAGCTTTCTTT. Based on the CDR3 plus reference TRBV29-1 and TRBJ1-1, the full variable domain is SAVISQKPSRDICQRGTSLTIQCQVDSQVTMMFWYRQQPGQSLTLIATANQGSEATYESGFVIDKFPISRPNLTFSTLTVSNMSPEDSSIYLCSAGGGNTEAFFGQGTRLTVV.

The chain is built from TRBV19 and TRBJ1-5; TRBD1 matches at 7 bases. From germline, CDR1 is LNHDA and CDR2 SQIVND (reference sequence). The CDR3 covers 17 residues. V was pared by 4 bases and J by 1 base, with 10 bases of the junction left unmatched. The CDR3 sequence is CASSRGQADWSNQPQHF. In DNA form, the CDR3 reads TGTGCCAGTAGTAGAGGACAGGCCGATTGGAGCAATCAGCCCCAGCATTTT.

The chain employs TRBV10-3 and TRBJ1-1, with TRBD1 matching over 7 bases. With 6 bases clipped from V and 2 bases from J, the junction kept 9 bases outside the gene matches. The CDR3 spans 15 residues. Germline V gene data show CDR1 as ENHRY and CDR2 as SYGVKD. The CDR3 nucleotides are TGTGCCATCAGACAAACCGGACAGGTTAACACTGAAGCTTTCTTT. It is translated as CAIRQTGQVNTEAFF.

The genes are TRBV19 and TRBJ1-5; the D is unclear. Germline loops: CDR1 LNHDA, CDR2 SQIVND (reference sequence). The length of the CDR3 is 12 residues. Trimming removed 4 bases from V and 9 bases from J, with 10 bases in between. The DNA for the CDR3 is TGTGCCAGTAGTACGAGGAAAACGCCCCAGCATTTT. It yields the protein CASSTRKTPQHF.

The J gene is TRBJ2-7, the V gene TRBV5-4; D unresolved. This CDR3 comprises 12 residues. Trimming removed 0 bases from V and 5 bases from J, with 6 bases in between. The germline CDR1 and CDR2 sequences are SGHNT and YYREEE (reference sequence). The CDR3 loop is CASSLESDEQYF. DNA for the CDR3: TGTGCCAGCAGCTTGGAGTCGGACGAGCAGTACTTC.

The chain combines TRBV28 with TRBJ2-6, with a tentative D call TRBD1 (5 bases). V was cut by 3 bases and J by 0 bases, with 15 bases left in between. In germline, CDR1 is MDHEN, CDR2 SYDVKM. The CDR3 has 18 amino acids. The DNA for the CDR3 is TGTGCCAGCAGTTTGGCTGGACAACCCGTCTCTGGGGCCAACGTCCTGACTTTC. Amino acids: CASSLAGQPVSGANVLTF.

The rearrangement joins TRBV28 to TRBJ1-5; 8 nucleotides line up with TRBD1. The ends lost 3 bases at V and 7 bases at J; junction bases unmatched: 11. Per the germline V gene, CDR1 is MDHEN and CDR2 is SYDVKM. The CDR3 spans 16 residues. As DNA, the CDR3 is TGTGCCAGCAGTTTGTGGACAGGGTCCCTGAGCCAGCCCCAGCATTTT. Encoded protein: CASSLWTGSLSQPQHF.

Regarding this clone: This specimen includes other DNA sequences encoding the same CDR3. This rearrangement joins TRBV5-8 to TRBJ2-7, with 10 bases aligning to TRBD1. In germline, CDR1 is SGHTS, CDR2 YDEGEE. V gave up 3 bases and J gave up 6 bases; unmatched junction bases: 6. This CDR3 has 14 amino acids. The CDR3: CASSSRDRGPEQYF. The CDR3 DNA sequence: TGTGCCAGCAGCTCCCGGGACAGGGGACCCGAGCAGTACTTC.

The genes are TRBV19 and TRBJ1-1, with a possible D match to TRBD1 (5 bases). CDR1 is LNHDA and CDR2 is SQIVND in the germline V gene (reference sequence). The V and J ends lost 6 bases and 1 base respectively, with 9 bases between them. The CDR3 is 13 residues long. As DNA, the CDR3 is TGTGCCAGTAGAGGGGAGGCGAACACTGAAGCTTTCTTT. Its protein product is CASRGEANTEAFF.

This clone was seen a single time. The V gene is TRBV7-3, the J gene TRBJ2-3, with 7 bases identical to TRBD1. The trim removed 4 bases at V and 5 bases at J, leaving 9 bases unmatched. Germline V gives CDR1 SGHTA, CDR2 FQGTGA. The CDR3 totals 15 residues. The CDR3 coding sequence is TGTGCCAGCAGCTCACGGACAGGTCCAGGAGATACGCAGTATTTT. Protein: CASSSRTGPGDTQYF.

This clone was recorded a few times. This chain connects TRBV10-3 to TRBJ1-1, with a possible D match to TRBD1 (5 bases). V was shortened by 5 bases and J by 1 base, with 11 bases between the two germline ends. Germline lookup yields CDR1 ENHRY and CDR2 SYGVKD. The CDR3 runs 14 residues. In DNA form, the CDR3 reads TGTGCCATCAGTAATCTGCAGGGGAACACTGAAGCTTTCTTT. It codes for CAISNLQGNTEAFF.